The TCR beta chain described here comes from a study of T cell responses to AZD1222 COVID-19 vaccine. This clone was observed a few times. Its target is unknown. Study-wide results and caveats: Spike-wide vaccine-associated CD4 TCRs dominated at 160-218 and 743-854. Reportedly, nearly half the spike-specific TCRs target unmutated variant regions. Repertoires were obtained only post-peak T cell response.

The V gene's germline CDR1 is MNHEY and CDR2 SMNVEV (reference sequence). The germline V and J ends were trimmed by 0 bases and 1 base, with 9 bases remaining between them. The CDR3 length is 15 residues. Assay: immunoSEQ multiplex PCR; the TCRdb copy retains only in-frame clones and omits some. The data hold 130,000 or so clones, with more than 85% observed a single time. The source material was peripheral blood, sampled on day 0 of MenACWY control vaccination. The TCR was taken from an adult in good health. The chain has TRBV27 and TRBJ1-2; D unresolved. The CDR3 here is CASSLSGRLNYGYTF. The DNA of the CDR3 is TGTGCCAGCAGTTTATCTGGCAGGCTTAACTATGGCTACACCTTC.